This entry describes one TCR beta chain. Germline CDR1 reads SGHRS; CDR2 reads YFSETQ. The V gene end was trimmed by 2 bases and the J gene end by 7 bases; junction bases not matched to a gene: 11. The CDR3 extends over 15 amino acids. Original processing methods: Researchers report that nucleated cell counts were estimated from reference gene primer amplification. Repertoires were generated with immunoSEQ multiplex PCR, while TCRdb's copy carries only in-frame clones and drops some. D and trimming come from the DNA, and the V and J calls and clone size come from that table. The table includes just under 350,000 clones, more than 70% detected once. The data were obtained in a study of blood T cell repertoires in COVID-19. Study-wide context: Material from acute and convalescent COVID-19 was sourced from the United States, Italy and Spain. The analysed material was cDNA or gDNA that came from T cells, B-cell-depleted T cells, or PBMCs.

The receptor comes from a man aged 30 to 45 with active or convalescent COVID-19. The chain is built from TRBV5-1 and TRBJ1-2, with 7 bases identical to TRBD1. Source material: peripheral blood. Here the CDR3 DNA reads TGCGCCAGCAGCTTAAGACAGGGCCAAGGGTCTGGCTACACCTTC. It codes for CASSLRQGQGSGYTF.